This TCR beta chain came from a study of T cell changes during pregnancy in multiple sclerosis. Clones were sequenced by immunoSEQ multiplex PCR, and TCRdb holds only the in-frame ones, with some missing. In the table there are approximately 68,000 clones, about nine tenths of which are singletons. CDR3 length equals 16 residues. J lost 6 bases, V lost 4 bases, and 5 bases had no gene match. Germline CDR1 reads LGHNA; CDR2 reads YSLEER. This specimen was peripheral blood, taken in the second trimester of pregnancy. The sequence was obtained from a female donor with multiple sclerosis, enrolled in a pregnancy study. The V gene is TRBV4-3, the J gene TRBJ2-5; 16 bases line up with TRBD2. The CDR3 reads CASSPGTSGGAKTQYF. The CDR3 region has the DNA TGCGCCAGCAGCCCGGGGACTAGCGGGGGGGCGAAGACCCAGTACTTC.